This T cell receptor (beta chain) was captured by sequencing in a study of T cell responses to AZD1222 COVID-19 vaccine. General observations from the study: Seropositive at baseline were only six AZD1222 recipients. It should be noted that donors were predominantly white British and more often female, and clonal diversity was possibly underestimated. Dominant CD4 TCR responses targeted spike regions 160-218 and 743-854. Close to half of all spike-specific TCRs reportedly target regions of the variants that are unmutated.

Points on this clone: The antigen is undetermined.

Profiling relied on immunoSEQ multiplex PCR, and the TCRdb table lists in-frame clones only, not all of them. The repertoire consists of about 96,000 clones, with nearly 90% occurring once and the leading ten covering around 1.6%. This CDR3 comprises 15 residues. Germline V gives CDR1 MNHNY, CDR2 SVGAGI (reference sequence). V lost 5 bases, J lost 0 bases, and 10 bases lay in between. The rearrangement uses TRBV6-6 and TRBJ1-4; no reliable D call. This receptor was obtained from an adult in good health. Sequencing used peripheral blood, obtained on day 0 of AZD1222 vaccination. The DNA of the CDR3 is TGTGCCAGCAGTCCTTGGGATGCAACTAATGAAAAACTGTTTTTT. Its protein is CASSPWDATNEKLFF.